These 19 T cell receptor beta chains came from one sample sequenced in a study of T cell repertoires in cytomegalovirus infection. TCRdb called the reads again in MiXCR, with one record for every CDR3 protein. The table includes about 900,000 distinct CDR3 sequences, less than 40% detected once. These receptors are not linked to any known antigen. Here the sequenced sample was cultured CD8+ T cells from PBMCs, taken from culture after CMV antigen stimulation. These receptors were collected from a human donor in good health (CMV status not recorded). Some clones in this sample may be carry-over from other donors' samples.

In this sample, this clonotype turned up a few times. This rearrangement joins TRBV6-1 to TRBJ2-3, with 7 bases aligning to TRBD2. The CDR3 loop spans 17 amino acids. With 1 base clipped from V and 4 bases from J, the junction kept 11 bases outside the gene matches. The germline V gene encodes CDR1 MNHNS and CDR2 SASEGT. For the CDR3, the DNA is TGTGCCAGCAGTGAAGGTGTAGCGGGCAAGATGGCAGATACGCAGTATTTT. Residues: CASSEGVAGKMADTQYF.

Here the CDR3 reads CASSTSPRGPPYEQYV. The CDR3, as DNA: TGTGCCAGCAGCACCTCTCCCAGGGGACCTCCCTACGAGCAGTACGTC. The chain carries TRBV7-9 and TRBJ2-7, with D tentatively TRBD1 (6 bases). The CDR3 has 16 amino acids. Germline V CDR1 and CDR2: SEHNR, FQNEAQ (reference sequence). Trimming stripped 5 bases from V and 2 bases from J, with 19 bases between.

The rearrangement uses TRBV7-8 and TRBJ1-1; 9 nucleotides line up with TRBD1. Trimming at V came to 0 bases and at J to 5 bases, leaving 16 bases not matched to a gene. Germline lookup yields CDR1 SGHVS and CDR2 FQNEAQ. The CDR3 contains 19 residues. The CDR3 protein is CASSLARGTGQHAKTEAFF. The DNA for the CDR3 is TGTGCCAGCAGCTTAGCGAGGGGGACAGGGCAACACGCTAAGACTGAAGCTTTCTTT.

The chain carries TRBV7-9 and TRBJ1-2, with 7 bases aligning to TRBD1. Germline V gene data show CDR1 as SEHNR and CDR2 as FQNEAQ (reference sequence). The J segment lost 4 bases and the V segment lost 7 bases, leaving 12 bases of the junction unmatched. This CDR3 spans 15 amino acids. The CDR3 reads CASINLEGAIYGYTF. In nucleotides, the CDR3 is TGTGCCAGCATCAATCTCGAGGGGGCGATCTATGGCTACACCTTC.

This clonotype was found many times. V and J are TRBV7-3 and TRBJ2-1, with 12 bases identical to TRBD2. Germline V gives CDR1 SGHTA, CDR2 FQGTGA. CDR3 length equals 19 residues. The trim removed 4 bases at V and 4 bases at J, leaving 14 bases unmatched. In DNA form, the CDR3 reads TGTGCCAGCAGCTGGAAAACCCCACTAGCGGGGGGTCTGTACAATGAGCAGTTCTTC. It encodes CASSWKTPLAGGLYNEQFF.

At least ten counts were recorded for this clonotype. The J gene is TRBJ2-3, the V gene TRBV3-1; 9 bases map to TRBD1. CDR3 length equals 23 residues. Unmatched junction bases numbered 25, after V lost 1 base and J lost 2 bases. From germline, CDR1 is LGHDT and CDR2 YNNKEL (reference sequence). CDR3 loop: CASSQVLALGTGISFGHTDTQYF. The CDR3 nucleotides read TGTGCCAGCAGCCAAGTACTGGCCCTCGGGACAGGGATTTCATTTGGGCACACAGATACGCAGTATTTT.

The chain uses TRBV25-1 and TRBJ2-1, with TRBD1 identical over 11 bases. Trimming removed 5 bases from V and 0 bases from J; junction bases left unmatched: 15. The CDR3 is 20 residues long. From germline, CDR1 is MGHDK and CDR2 SYGVNS. The CDR3 sequence: CASSNWGGQGVNFSYNEQFF. The CDR3 nucleotides read TGTGCCAGCAGTAACTGGGGGGGACAGGGGGTGAATTTCTCCTACAATGAGCAGTTCTTC.

This clonotype was found a few times. The CDR3 is CASSSSGGNEQYF. The CDR3 DNA follows: TGTGCCAGCAGCTCTTCAGGGGGCAACGAGCAGTACTTC. V usage is TRBV13 and J usage is TRBJ2-7; 8 bases align to TRBD1. The CDR3 runs to 13 residues. Germline CDR1 is PRHDT and CDR2 is FYEKMQ (reference sequence). V lost 4 bases and J lost 5; bases outside the gene matches: 4. Supplemented by reference TRBV13 and TRBJ2-7, the full variable domain reads AAGVIQSPRHLIKEKRETATLKCYPIPRHDTVYWYQQGPGQDPQFLISFYEKMQSDKGSIPDRFSAQQFSDYHSELNMSSLELGDSALYFCASSSSGGNEQYFGPGTRLTVT.

The chain has TRBV6-1 and TRBJ2-7, with TRBD1 as a possible D gene (6 bases). The ends were cut back, 5 bases at V and 0 bases at J, with 14 bases in the middle. CDR3 length: 15 amino acids. Germline assignment: CDR1 MNHNS and CDR2 SASEGT. CDR3 loop: CASSPGQLSSYEQYV. The CDR3 coding sequence is TGTGCCAGCAGTCCCGGACAGTTGAGCTCCTACGAGCAGTACGTC.

The V gene is TRBV24-1, the J gene TRBJ2-4; D gene ambiguous. Germline values: CDR1 KGHDR, CDR2 SFDVKD. The V end lost 3 bases, the J end lost 0 bases, and 8 bases lay between the germline ends. This CDR3 is 15 amino acids long. CDR3 nucleotides: TGTGCCACCAGTGATGTTAGGGAAGCCAAAAACATTCAGTACTTC. This sequence encodes CATSDVREAKNIQYF.

The DNA of the CDR3 is TGCGCCAGCAGTCCTGTGGGCAGGAGCTCCTACAATGAGCAGTTCTTC. Amino acid sequence: CASSPVGRSSYNEQFF. The genes are TRBV4-1 and TRBJ2-1; D ambiguous. This CDR3 has 16 amino acids. V was cut by 6 bases and J by 0 bases, with 15 bases left in between. Germline CDR1 reads MGHRA; CDR2 reads YSYEKL.

This rearrangement joins TRBV5-8 to TRBJ1-1, with D perhaps TRBD1 (5 bases). The V gene's germline CDR1 is SGHTS and CDR2 YDEGEE. With 2 bases removed from V and 4 bases from J, the gap between germline ends came to 9 bases. The length of the CDR3 is 13 residues. The CDR3 is CASSFGRVTEAFF. The CDR3 nucleotides read TGTGCCAGCAGCTTCGGCAGGGTCACTGAAGCTTTCTTT.

The rearrangement links TRBV19 to TRBJ1-1; D ambiguous. Trimming removed 4 bases from V and 3 bases from J, with 9 bases in between. Looked up from germline, CDR1 is LNHDA and CDR2 is SQIVND (reference sequence). The CDR3 contains 13 residues. The CDR3 reads CASSTSGYTEAFF. The CDR3 DNA sequence: TGTGCCAGTAGTACTTCGGGTTACACTGAAGCTTTCTTT.

This clonotype was seen a handful of times. V and J are TRBV20-1 and TRBJ2-2, with 10 positions matching TRBD2. J gave up 0 bases and V 2 bases, and 3 bases lay outside the gene matches. The CDR3 loop spans 16 amino acids. Germline lookup yields CDR1 DFQATT and CDR2 SNEGSKA (reference sequence). The CDR3, as DNA: TGCAGTGCTAGATCAAGCGGGGGGGCGAACACCGGGGAGCTGTTTTTT. It codes for CSARSSGGANTGELFF.

This clonotype appeared a few times. This chain joins TRBV9 and TRBJ1-2; weak D call: TRBD1 (6 bases). The CDR3 covers 16 residues. The germline V gene has CDR1 SGDLS and CDR2 YYNGEE. Trimming left V 3 bases short and J 0 bases short, with 15 bases between. The CDR3 sequence is CASSARDTISNYGYTF. As DNA, the CDR3 is TGTGCCAGCAGCGCCCGGGACACCATCTCTAACTATGGCTACACCTTC.

The table lists this clonotype with a few counts. The chain employs TRBV7-9 and TRBJ1-3; 12 bases are shared with TRBD1. V was pared by 4 bases and J by 2 bases, with 6 bases of the junction left unmatched. The germline gives CDR1 SEHNR, CDR2 FQNEAQ (reference sequence). This CDR3 comprises 17 residues. This CDR3 is CASSSSGTGGAGNTIYF. The CDR3 DNA reads as TGTGCCAGCAGCTCCTCCGGGACAGGGGGCGCTGGAAACACCATATATTTT.

This clonotype was found a few times. The CDR3 DNA reads as TGTGCCAGCAGTTACGAAAGGGGTAACACTGAAGCTTTCTTT. Its translation: CASSYERGNTEAFF. The V call is TRBV6-2 or TRBV6-3, the J call TRBJ1-1; D possibly corresponds to TRBD1 (5 bases). V was cut by 2 bases and J by 2 bases, with 9 bases left in between. CDR3 length equals 14 residues. The V gene's germline CDR1 is MNHEY and CDR2 SVGEGT.

Points on this clonotype: This may be a read error, as it is one base from a much larger clone. V is TRBV7-2 and J is TRBJ1-2; TRBD1 aligns across 7 bases. This CDR3 has 15 amino acids. Germline-derived CDR1 and CDR2 are SGHTA and FQGNSA. The CDR3 DNA sequence: TGTGTCAGCAGCTTGGATCGACAGGGTTCGTTTGGCTACACCTTC. Translated, it gives CVSSLDRQGSFGYTF.

The V and J genes are TRBV14 and TRBJ2-1; D is uncertain. CDR3 length: 12 amino acids. Trimming took 3 bases from V and 7 from J, leaving 7 bases between them. CDR1 SGHDN and CDR2 FVKESK come from the germline V gene. The CDR3 is CASSHYKNEQFF. In DNA, the CDR3 is TGTGCCAGCAGCCATTATAAGAATGAGCAGTTCTTC. Based on the CDR3 plus reference TRBV14 and TRBJ2-1, the full variable domain is EAGVTQFPSHSVIEKGQTVTLRCDPISGHDNLYWYRRVMGKEIKFLLHFVKESKQDESGMPNNRFLAERTGGTYSTLKVQPAELEDSGVYFCASSHYKNEQFFGPGTRLTVL.